A selection of T cell receptor beta chains follows, all from one sample in a study of T cells in Graves' hyperthyroidism and ophthalmopathy. TCRdb called the multiplex PCR reads again in MiXCR, with one record for every CDR3 protein. The sample has about 420,000 distinct CDR3 sequences, roughly 15% seen once; the top ten hold 4% to 6.5%. What was sequenced was blood. The receptors here all came from a woman younger than 30 with Graves' hyperthyroidism. CDR3s include the opening cysteine and the closing phenylalanine or tryptophan.

j_gene	v_gene	CDR3aa
TRBJ1-2	TRBV18	CASSPQQGEGYTF
TRBJ1-4	TRBV12-3/TRBV12-4	CASSFRDLREKLFF
TRBJ2-5	TRBV2	CASNLTPGSSGPSSEKEYF
TRBJ2-7	TRBV6-2/TRBV6-3	CASSPSGSGRKREQYF
TRBJ1-2	TRBV27	CARTPELRAFNYGYTF
TRBJ1-1	TRBV20-1	CSAPLWDVQATEAFF
TRBJ2-1	TRBV10-3	CAIGAPRYNEQFF
TRBJ2-2	TRBV30	CAWSLRGRELFF
TRBJ1-4	TRBV4-1	CASSQDPTGSNERLFF
TRBJ2-1	TRBV7-3	CASSPTSGRNEQFF
TRBJ1-2	TRBV2	CASRLTGQIYGYTF
TRBJ2-3	TRBV20-1	CSASQGAQGTDTQYF
TRBJ1-1	TRBV7-9	CASSLVPGGGNTEAFF
TRBJ1-2	TRBV28	CASSSLAVNYGYTF
TRBJ2-7	TRBV12-3/TRBV12-4	CASRGAGSPYEQYF
TRBJ2-3	TRBV20-1	CSAPHQGTDTQYF
TRBJ2-1	TRBV13	CASSTRLAGGGNEQFF
TRBJ2-5	TRBV6-1	CASRPGAGKETQYF
TRBJ2-7	TRBV12-3/TRBV12-4	CASSLFQGPSYEQYF
TRBJ2-5	TRBV19	CASSSYRDSETQYF
TRBJ2-7	TRBV4-2	CASSQETGQGTYEQYF
TRBJ2-1	TRBV19	CASSINIRIAGPPSYNEQFF
TRBJ1-1	TRBV19	CASSIVGYNGEAFF
TRBJ2-5	TRBV3-1	CASSQNPQATQETQYF
TRBJ1-1	TRBV7-2	CASSTTTTEAFF
TRBJ2-7	TRBV6-5	CASSYSETSGEQYF
TRBJ2-1	TRBV5-6	CASRLQGANEQFF
TRBJ1-2	TRBV7-9	CASSLSVGRELYGYTF
TRBJ2-3	TRBV6-1	CASSLPGVQGTDTQYF
TRBJ2-4	TRBV28	CASSLLAGDIQYF
TRBJ2-1	TRBV18	CASSPRSFEAEQFF
TRBJ2-7	TRBV2	CASSVLDRGGYEQYF
TRBJ2-2	TRBV2	CASSEGLAGANTGELFF
TRBJ2-7	TRBV6-1	CASSQAEDSSYEQYF
TRBJ1-5	TRBV18	CASSPGTGDGPQHF
TRBJ1-6	TRBV28	CASSYPGNAYNSPLHF
TRBJ2-2	TRBV30	CAWSGTPTGELFF
TRBJ2-7	TRBV6-1	CASSPGTSGISYEQYF
TRBJ2-7	TRBV9	CASSGLAGEQYF
TRBJ2-5	TRBV9	CASSAKGTAKGETQYF
TRBJ2-6	TRBV5-6	CASSFLGAGANVLTF
TRBJ2-5	TRBV20-1	CSATAGGEETQYF
TRBJ1-5	TRBV6-2/TRBV6-3	CASSYPGPQHF
TRBJ2-7	TRBV20-1	CSARETGPSVLGYEQYF
TRBJ2-7	TRBV6-1	CASSEVGQYSYEQYF
TRBJ2-1	TRBV28	CASSLRGTSSYNEQFF
TRBJ1-2	TRBV14	CASSPTQSLYGYTF
TRBJ2-3	TRBV20-1	CSALSGRAGDTQYF
TRBJ2-1	TRBV20-1	CSANRESSNEQFF
TRBJ2-5	TRBV7-9	CASSSQGVRETQYF
TRBJ2-5	TRBV5-1	CASSLGPGEETQYF
TRBJ2-2	TRBV9	CASSVDLGRAEAGELFF
TRBJ1-2	TRBV7-2	CASSLLQGRVGYTF
TRBJ1-2	TRBV5-5	CASSFTGTAGYGYTF
TRBJ2-1	TRBV7-8	CASSLVPAGLAVYNEQFF